A selection of T cell receptor beta chains follows, all from one sample in a study of control samples from healthy donors and cancer patients. The protocol was immunoSEQ multiplex PCR, while the TCRdb copy is restricted to in-frame clones and leaves out a portion. The sample yields approximately 130,000 clones, 70% to 90% seen once. Sequencing was performed on blood. Receptors were obtained from a man aged 55 to 70 in good health. CDR3s include the opening cysteine and the closing phenylalanine or tryptophan. Each record gives: J gene, D gene, clone size, V gene, CDR3 DNA, CDR3 protein. D genes are given only for firm matches. Rows may omit the clone size; those that give it use once, few, many or a size class.

J gene: TRBJ2-3; D gene: TRBD1; clone size: -; V gene: TRBV5-1; CDR3 DNA: TGCGCCAGCAGCATGACGGGATGGGGACAGGGGGCCTGGGATACGCAGTATTTT; CDR3 protein: CASSMTGWGQGAWDTQYF
J gene: TRBJ1-3; D gene: -; clone size: -; V gene: TRBV28; CDR3 DNA: TGTGCCAGCAGTTTTAGGGGCATCTCTGGAAACACCATATATTTT; CDR3 protein: CASSFRGISGNTIYF
J gene: TRBJ2-5; D gene: TRBD1; clone size: -; V gene: TRBV19; CDR3 DNA: TGTGCCAGCCCCCTGGGGACAGGGGAAGAGACCCAGTACTTC; CDR3 protein: CASPLGTGEETQYF
J gene: TRBJ2-1; D gene: -; clone size: -; V gene: TRBV5-1; CDR3 DNA: TGCGCCAGCAGCTTTTCAACCTACAATGAGCAGTTCTTC; CDR3 protein: CASSFSTYNEQFF
J gene: TRBJ1-1; D gene: -; clone size: few; V gene: TRBV7-2; CDR3 DNA: TGTGCCAGCAGCCAAAACACTGAAGCTTTCTTT; CDR3 protein: CASSQNTEAFF
J gene: TRBJ2-5; D gene: -; clone size: once; V gene: TRBV7-3; CDR3 DNA: TGTGCCAGCAGCGCGGTCGGAGGCTATTATGCCGATGCGGAGACCCAGTACTTC; CDR3 protein: CASSAVGGYYADAETQYF
J gene: TRBJ2-7; D gene: -; clone size: -; V gene: TRBV6-2/TRBV6-3; CDR3 DNA: TGTGCCAGCAGTTACATCGAAGGGGTTCGCGAGCAGTACTTC; CDR3 protein: CASSYIEGVREQYF
J gene: TRBJ1-5; D gene: -; clone size: -; V gene: TRBV5-8; CDR3 DNA: TGTGCCAGCAGCTTGGTCCGATTCGGGGGCAGATCGCTGGATCAGCCCCAGCATTTT; CDR3 protein: CASSLVRFGGRSLDQPQHF
J gene: TRBJ1-5; D gene: TRBD1; clone size: -; V gene: TRBV10-3; CDR3 DNA: TGTGCCATCAGTGAGTCGGACAGGGACAATCAGCCCCAGCATTTT; CDR3 protein: CAISESDRDNQPQHF
J gene: TRBJ2-7; D gene: -; clone size: few; V gene: TRBV5-8; CDR3 DNA: TGTGCCAGCACCTGGGAGCAGGGGGGCGAGCAGTACTTC; CDR3 protein: CASTWEQGGEQYF
J gene: TRBJ1-6; D gene: -; clone size: -; V gene: TRBV28; CDR3 DNA: TGTGCCAGCAGTTTAGGGCTGTCGAATTCACCCCTCCACTTT; CDR3 protein: CASSLGLSNSPLHF
J gene: TRBJ1-2; D gene: -; clone size: -; V gene: TRBV12-3/TRBV12-4; CDR3 DNA: TGTGCCAGCACCCTGGGAGCTAACTATGGCTACACCTTC; CDR3 protein: CASTLGANYGYTF
J gene: TRBJ1-2; D gene: TRBD1; clone size: -; V gene: TRBV18; CDR3 DNA: TGTGCCAGCTCACAAGACAGGGGGCTCCGTGGCTACACCTTC; CDR3 protein: CASSQDRGLRGYTF
J gene: TRBJ1-5; D gene: -; clone size: -; V gene: TRBV3-1/TRBV3-2; CDR3 DNA: TGTGCCAGCAGCCAAGGGCAGGGCCCGGGAGGGAAGCATTTT; CDR3 protein: CASSQGQGPGGKHF
J gene: TRBJ1-6; D gene: -; clone size: -; V gene: TRBV7-2; CDR3 DNA: TGTGCCAGCAGCTTACGTCCGCAGGGATCAGGTTCACCCCTCCACTTT; CDR3 protein: CASSLRPQGSGSPLHF
J gene: TRBJ2-3; D gene: TRBD2; clone size: few; V gene: TRBV11-3; CDR3 DNA: TGTGCCAGCAGCTTAGAAGTCCTAGCGGGGGCTAGCACAGATACGCAGTATTTT; CDR3 protein: CASSLEVLAGASTDTQYF
J gene: TRBJ1-3; D gene: -; clone size: -; V gene: TRBV5-1; CDR3 DNA: TGCGCCAGCAGCTTGGCCATGGGCTCTGGAAACACCATATATTTT; CDR3 protein: CASSLAMGSGNTIYF
J gene: TRBJ1-6; D gene: TRBD1; clone size: -; V gene: TRBV10-3; CDR3 DNA: TGTGCCATCAGGCGGGACAGGGATAATTCACCCCTCCACTTT; CDR3 protein: CAIRRDRDNSPLHF
J gene: TRBJ2-7; D gene: TRBD1; clone size: -; V gene: TRBV4-2; CDR3 DNA: TGTGCCAGCAGCCAACGGGACAGGGGCTACGAGCAGTACTTC; CDR3 protein: CASSQRDRGYEQYF
J gene: TRBJ1-5; D gene: TRBD1; clone size: -; V gene: TRBV3-1/TRBV3-2; CDR3 DNA: TGTGCCAGCAGCCAACCGGACAGGGGTAATCAGCCCCAGCATTTT; CDR3 protein: CASSQPDRGNQPQHF
J gene: TRBJ1-5; D gene: -; clone size: -; V gene: TRBV28; CDR3 DNA: TGTGCCAGCAGTTTACGGACGGGAACTTATAGCAATCAGCCCCAGCATTTT; CDR3 protein: CASSLRTGTYSNQPQHF
J gene: TRBJ2-7; D gene: -; clone size: -; V gene: TRBV4-1; CDR3 DNA: TGCGCCAGCAGCCAGAGGAGGGGGATGAGCTCCTACGAGCAGTACTTC; CDR3 protein: CASSQRRGMSSYEQYF
J gene: TRBJ2-3; D gene: -; clone size: -; V gene: TRBV7-3; CDR3 DNA: TGTGCCAGCAGCCCGACCGGCGGGAAAACGCAGTATTTT; CDR3 protein: CASSPTGGKTQYF
J gene: TRBJ1-2; D gene: -; clone size: -; V gene: TRBV27; CDR3 DNA: TGTGCCAGCAGTCCGGGACTGGGTCTTGGCTACACCTTC; CDR3 protein: CASSPGLGLGYTF
J gene: TRBJ1-2; D gene: -; clone size: -; V gene: TRBV7-3; CDR3 DNA: TGTGCCAGCAGCCCCTCCGGGACACCGAACTATGGCTACACCTTC; CDR3 protein: CASSPSGTPNYGYTF
J gene: TRBJ1-2; D gene: -; clone size: -; V gene: TRBV7-3; CDR3 DNA: TGTGCCAGCAGGGGAACGGACTATGGCTACACCTTC; CDR3 protein: CASRGTDYGYTF
J gene: TRBJ2-7; D gene: -; clone size: -; V gene: TRBV28; CDR3 DNA: TGTGCCAGCAGTTTACAGGGGCCCCCCTACGAGCAGTACTTC; CDR3 protein: CASSLQGPPYEQYF
J gene: TRBJ1-1; D gene: TRBD1; clone size: -; V gene: TRBV7-2; CDR3 DNA: TGTGCCAGCACGCAGGGGGCGTACACTGAAGCTTTCTTT; CDR3 protein: CASTQGAYTEAFF
J gene: TRBJ1-2; D gene: -; clone size: -; V gene: TRBV5-1; CDR3 DNA: TGCGCCAGCAGCTTAGCGGACAGTTCTATCTATGGCTACACCTTC; CDR3 protein: CASSLADSSIYGYTF
J gene: TRBJ1-5; D gene: -; clone size: -; V gene: TRBV28; CDR3 DNA: TGTGCCAGCAGACGGGGGGATTTAATAGGGGACAATCAGCCCCAGCATTTT; CDR3 protein: CASRRGDLIGDNQPQHF
J gene: TRBJ1-2; D gene: -; clone size: -; V gene: TRBV6-5; CDR3 DNA: TGTGCCAGCAGTTTCCACAGGAGAAACTATGGCTACACCTTC; CDR3 protein: CASSFHRRNYGYTF
J gene: TRBJ1-1; D gene: -; clone size: few; V gene: TRBV19; CDR3 DNA: TGTGCCAGTAGTATGAGGTCGGCAGGGACCTCTTCGATGAACACTGAAGCTTTCTTT; CDR3 protein: CASSMRSAGTSSMNTEAFF
J gene: TRBJ2-1; D gene: TRBD2; clone size: -; V gene: TRBV28; CDR3 DNA: TGTGCCAGCAGCTATCTAGCGGGGGGCTTGGGTGAGCAGTTCTTC; CDR3 protein: CASSYLAGGLGEQFF
J gene: TRBJ2-7; D gene: -; clone size: -; V gene: TRBV10-1; CDR3 DNA: TGCGCTGGGGGACGGACGGCCTACGAGCAGTACTTC; CDR3 protein: CAGGRTAYEQYF